The rows below give T cell receptor beta chains drawn from one sample of a study of control samples from healthy donors and cancer patients. Here immunoSEQ multiplex PCR was the method, and the copy in TCRdb shows in-frame clones only, minus some. The table lists 150,000 to 200,000 clones, 90% of them singletons. The sample taken for sequencing was blood. The source is a woman in her forties or fifties in good health. Each CDR3 is given with its conserved first and last residue. D genes are given only for firm matches. Only part of the rows carry a size: once, few, many, or a class if the clone is expanded.

V gene	clone size	J gene	D gene	CDR3 protein	CDR3 DNA
TRBV6-2/TRBV6-3	-	TRBJ1-5	-	CASSYAKKEPQHF	TGTGCCAGCAGTTACGCAAAAAAGGAGCCCCAGCATTTT
TRBV28	once	TRBJ1-5	-	CASSSWVPGGDQPQHF	TGTGCCAGCAGTTCCTGGGTCCCGGGGGGGGATCAACCCCAGCATTTT
TRBV4-1	-	TRBJ2-5	-	CASSQVGGRETQYF	TGCGCCAGCAGCCAAGTTGGAGGGAGGGAGACCCAGTACTTC
TRBV19	-	TRBJ1-1	TRBD1	CASSNRGRTEAFF	TGTGCCAGCTCAAACAGGGGGCGGACTGAAGCTTTCTTT
TRBV14	-	TRBJ1-6	-	CASSQDLSYNSPLHF	TGTGCCAGCAGCCAAGATCTCTCCTATAATTCACCCCTCCACTTT
TRBV28	-	TRBJ1-1	TRBD1	CASSSPRLTGGLNTEAFF	TGTGCCAGCAGTTCCCCGCGGTTAACAGGGGGCCTGAACACTGAAGCTTTCTTT
TRBV30	-	TRBJ1-1	-	CAWSHNDLEAFF	TGTGCCTGGAGTCACAATGACCTTGAAGCTTTCTTT
TRBV27	once	TRBJ1-2	-	CASSLQGNANYGYTF	TGTGCCAGCAGTTTACAGGGCAATGCTAACTATGGCTACACCTTC
TRBV24-1	-	TRBJ1-1	-	CATSDFRSPEAFF	TGTGCCACCAGTGATTTCCGCAGTCCTGAAGCTTTCTTT
TRBV29-1	few	TRBJ2-3	-	CSVGLGGTDTQYF	TGCAGCGTTGGACTTGGAGGCACAGATACGCAGTATTTT
TRBV11-3	-	TRBJ2-1	TRBD1	CASSHRTGGALGEQFF	TGTGCCAGCAGCCATCGGACAGGGGGCGCCTTGGGAGAGCAGTTCTTC
TRBV2	few	TRBJ1-1	TRBD1	CASREDRGRLGTEAFF	TGTGCCAGCAGGGAGGACAGGGGGAGGCTTGGCACTGAAGCTTTCTTT
TRBV7-3	-	TRBJ1-6	-	CASSLTGGYNSPLHF	TGTGCCAGCAGCTTAACGGGGGGATATAATTCACCCCTCCACTTT
TRBV7-8	-	TRBJ2-7	-	CASSLLERGPYF	TGTGCCAGCAGCTTGCTCGAACGGGGCCCTTACTTC
TRBV29-1	-	TRBJ1-1	-	CSVVLGFTEAFF	TGCAGCGTTGTTTTGGGGTTCACTGAAGCTTTCTTT
TRBV10-3	once	TRBJ1-2	TRBD1	CAIEDGQGGSYGYTF	TGTGCCATCGAGGACGGACAGGGAGGAAGCTATGGCTACACCTTC
TRBV6-5	-	TRBJ1-2	-	CASSYSLVYGYTF	TGTGCCAGCAGTTACTCACTGGTCTATGGCTACACCTTC
TRBV19	-	TRBJ2-1	-	CASSIDSSDLNEQFF	TGTGCCAGTAGTATAGACTCTTCGGACCTCAATGAGCAGTTCTTC
TRBV5-1	-	TRBJ1-6	-	CASTDGSGNSPLHF	TGCGCCAGCACGGACGGATCCGGCAATTCACCCCTCCACTTT
TRBV9	-	TRBJ2-7	-	CASSEGQGTPYEQYF	TGTGCCAGCAGCGAGGGGCAGGGGACTCCCTACGAGCAGTACTTC
TRBV30	-	TRBJ1-2	-	CAWSRRLGYTF	TGTGCCTGGAGTAGACGATTGGGCTACACCTTC
TRBV11-2	-	TRBJ1-1	-	CASSSRLDTEAFF	TGTGCCAGCAGCTCCAGATTGGACACTGAAGCTTTCTTT
TRBV28	-	TRBJ2-4	-	CASRGRENIQYF	TGTGCCAGCAGGGGCAGGGAAAACATTCAGTACTTC
TRBV30	-	TRBJ2-3	TRBD1	CAWSAGTGLGDTQYF	TGTGCCTGGAGCGCCGGGACAGGGTTGGGGGATACGCAGTATTTT
TRBV27	-	TRBJ1-2	-	CATSPQGGYGYTF	TGTGCCACCTCCCCCCAGGGTGGGTATGGCTACACCTTC
TRBV3-1/TRBV3-2	-	TRBJ1-2	-	CASSQGQVNYGYTF	TGTGCCAGCAGCCAAGGGCAGGTTAACTATGGCTACACCTTC
TRBV4-3	-	TRBJ1-4	-	CASSQDLRGVTEKLFF	TGCGCCAGCAGCCAAGATCTCCGGGGGGTAACTGAAAAACTGTTTTTT
TRBV7-3	-	TRBJ2-3	-	CASSSIRDTQYF	TGTGCCAGCAGCTCCATACGTGATACGCAGTATTTT
TRBV18	-	TRBJ2-7	-	CASSGDIVSYEQYF	TGTGCCAGCTCAGGCGACATCGTCTCCTACGAGCAGTACTTC
TRBV29-1	-	TRBJ1-1	-	CSVLNTEAFF	TGCAGCGTCTTAAACACTGAAGCTTTCTTT
TRBV2	-	TRBJ2-3	TRBD2	CASNSGRSTDTQYF	TGTGCCAGCAATAGCGGGAGAAGCACAGATACGCAGTATTTT
TRBV18	-	TRBJ1-1	-	CASSPRGNAEAFF	TGTGCCAGCTCACCTCGGGGTAACGCTGAAGCTTTCTTT
TRBV11-2	-	TRBJ2-3	-	CASSSWGVTDTQYF	TGTGCCAGCAGCTCCTGGGGAGTCACAGATACGCAGTATTTT
TRBV4-1	-	TRBJ2-1	-	CASSRGNRRDEQFF	TGCGCCAGCAGCCGAGGGAACAGGAGGGATGAGCAGTTCTTC
TRBV5-4	-	TRBJ2-5	TRBD2	CASRGLDPGETQYF	TGTGCCAGCAGGGGACTAGACCCAGGAGAGACCCAGTACTTC
TRBV6-5	-	TRBJ1-1	TRBD1	CASSYLHPGQGAEAFF	TGTGCCAGCAGTTACCTACATCCGGGACAGGGCGCTGAAGCTTTCTTT
TRBV5-4	once	TRBJ2-2	TRBD1	CASSHIQGANTGELFF	TGTGCCAGCAGTCATATACAGGGGGCGAACACCGGGGAGCTGTTTTTT
TRBV25-1	-	TRBJ1-5	-	CASSVGKNQPQHF	TGTGCCAGCAGCGTTGGGAAAAATCAGCCCCAGCATTTT
TRBV12-3/TRBV12-4	few	TRBJ2-5	-	CASSSFAETQYF	TGTGCCAGCAGTTCCTTTGCGGAGACCCAGTACTTC
TRBV30	few	TRBJ2-7	TRBD2	CAWSVSGGASYEQYF	TGTGCCTGGAGTGTATCCGGGGGGGCCTCCTACGAGCAGTACTTC
TRBV5-4	-	TRBJ1-6	TRBD1	CAAAAGQGSSYNSPLHF	TGTGCCGCGGCCGCGGGACAGGGTAGCTCCTATAATTCACCCCTCCACTTT
TRBV9	-	TRBJ1-2	-	CASSPGEGPIYGYTF	TGTGCCAGCAGCCCAGGGGAGGGACCGATCTATGGCTACACCTTC
TRBV4-1	-	TRBJ2-7	-	CASSQDTGREQYF	TGCGCCAGCAGCCAAGATACAGGGCGGGAGCAGTACTTC
TRBV7-3	-	TRBJ1-4	TRBD1	CANPGQGYEKLFF	TGTGCCAACCCGGGACAGGGGTATGAAAAACTGTTTTTT
TRBV10-3	-	TRBJ1-6	TRBD1	CAISGQGLNSPLHF	TGTGCCATCAGTGGACAGGGACTCAATTCACCCCTCCACTTT
TRBV5-1	few	TRBJ2-1	-	CASSLEGNRDEQFF	TGCGCCAGCAGCTTGGAGGGGAATAGGGATGAGCAGTTCTTC
TRBV6-2/TRBV6-3	-	TRBJ1-2	-	CASSTTSRGGYGYTF	TGTGCCAGCAGTACGACTAGCAGGGGTGGCTATGGCTACACCTTC
TRBV19	-	TRBJ1-5	-	CASSPQFGSSRTSPQHF	TGTGCCAGTAGTCCTCAATTCGGGTCTTCCCGCACGTCGCCCCAGCATTTT
TRBV7-3	-	TRBJ2-4	TRBD2	CASSDQTGGVQYF	TGTGCCAGCAGCGACCAGACTGGGGGGGTTCAGTACTTC
TRBV5-4	-	TRBJ1-1	-	CASSNPGGMNTEAFF	TGTGCCAGCAGCAACCCCGGGGGGATGAACACTGAAGCTTTCTTT
TRBV7-3	-	TRBJ2-5	TRBD2	CASSTWGGGQETQYF	TGTGCCAGCAGCACTTGGGGCGGGGGGCAGGAGACCCAGTACTTC